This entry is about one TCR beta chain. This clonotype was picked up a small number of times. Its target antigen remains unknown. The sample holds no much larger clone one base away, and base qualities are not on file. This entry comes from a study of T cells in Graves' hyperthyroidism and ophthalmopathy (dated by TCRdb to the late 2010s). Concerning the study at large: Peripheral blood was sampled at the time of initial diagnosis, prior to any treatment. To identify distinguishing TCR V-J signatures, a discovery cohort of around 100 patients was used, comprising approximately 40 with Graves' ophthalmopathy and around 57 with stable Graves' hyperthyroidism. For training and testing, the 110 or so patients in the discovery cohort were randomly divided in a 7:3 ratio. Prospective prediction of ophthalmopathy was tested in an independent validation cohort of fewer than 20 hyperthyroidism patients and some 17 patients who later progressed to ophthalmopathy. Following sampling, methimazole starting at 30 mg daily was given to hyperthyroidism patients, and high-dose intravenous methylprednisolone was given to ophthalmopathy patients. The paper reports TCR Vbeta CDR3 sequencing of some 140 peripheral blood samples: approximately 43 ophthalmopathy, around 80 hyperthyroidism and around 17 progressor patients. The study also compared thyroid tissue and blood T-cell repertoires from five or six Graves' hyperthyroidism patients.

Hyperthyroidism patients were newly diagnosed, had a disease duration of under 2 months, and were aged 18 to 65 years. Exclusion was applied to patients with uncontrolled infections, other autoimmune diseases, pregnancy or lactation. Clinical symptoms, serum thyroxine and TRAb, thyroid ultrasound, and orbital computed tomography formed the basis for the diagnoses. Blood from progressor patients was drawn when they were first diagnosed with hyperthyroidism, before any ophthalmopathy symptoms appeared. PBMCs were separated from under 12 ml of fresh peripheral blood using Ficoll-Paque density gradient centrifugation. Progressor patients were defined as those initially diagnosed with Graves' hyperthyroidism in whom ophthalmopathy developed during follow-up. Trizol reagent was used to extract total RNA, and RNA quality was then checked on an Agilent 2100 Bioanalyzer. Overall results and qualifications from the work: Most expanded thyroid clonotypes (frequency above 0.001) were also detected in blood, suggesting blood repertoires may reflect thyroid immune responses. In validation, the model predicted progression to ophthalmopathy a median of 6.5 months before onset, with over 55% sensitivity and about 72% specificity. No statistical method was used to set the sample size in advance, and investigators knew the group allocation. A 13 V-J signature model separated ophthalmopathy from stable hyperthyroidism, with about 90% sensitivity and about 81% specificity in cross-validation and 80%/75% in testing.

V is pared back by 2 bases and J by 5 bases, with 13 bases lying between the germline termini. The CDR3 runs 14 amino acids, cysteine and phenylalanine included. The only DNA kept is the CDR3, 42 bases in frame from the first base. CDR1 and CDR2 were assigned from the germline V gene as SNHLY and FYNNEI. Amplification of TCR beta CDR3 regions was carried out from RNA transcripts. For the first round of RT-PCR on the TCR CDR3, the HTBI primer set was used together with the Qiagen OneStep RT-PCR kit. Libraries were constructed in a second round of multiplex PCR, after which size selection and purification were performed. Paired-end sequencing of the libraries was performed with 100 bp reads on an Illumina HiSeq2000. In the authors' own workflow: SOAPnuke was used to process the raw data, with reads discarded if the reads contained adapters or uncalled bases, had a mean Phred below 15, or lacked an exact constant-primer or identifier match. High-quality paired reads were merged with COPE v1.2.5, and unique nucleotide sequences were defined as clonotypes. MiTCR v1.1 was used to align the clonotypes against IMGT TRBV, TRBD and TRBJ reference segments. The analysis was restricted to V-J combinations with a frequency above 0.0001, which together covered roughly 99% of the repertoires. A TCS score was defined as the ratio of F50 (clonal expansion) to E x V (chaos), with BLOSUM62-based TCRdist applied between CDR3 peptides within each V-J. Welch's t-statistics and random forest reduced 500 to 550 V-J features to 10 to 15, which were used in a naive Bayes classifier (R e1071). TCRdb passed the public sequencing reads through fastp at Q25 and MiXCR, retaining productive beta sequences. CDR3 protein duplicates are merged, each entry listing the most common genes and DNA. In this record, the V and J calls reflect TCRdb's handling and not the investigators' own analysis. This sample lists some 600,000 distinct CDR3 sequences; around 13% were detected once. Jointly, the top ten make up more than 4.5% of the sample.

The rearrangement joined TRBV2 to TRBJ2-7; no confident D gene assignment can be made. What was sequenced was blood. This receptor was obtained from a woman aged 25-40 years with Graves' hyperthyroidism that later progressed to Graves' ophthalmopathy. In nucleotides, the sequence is TGTGCCAGCAGTGAAAGGGTTGTGATGAACGAGCAGTACTTC. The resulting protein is CASSERVVMNEQYF. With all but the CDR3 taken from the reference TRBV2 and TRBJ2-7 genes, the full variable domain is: EPEVTQTPSHQVTQMGQEVILRCVPISNHLYFYWYRQILGQKVEFLVSFYNNEISEKSEIFDDQFSVERPDGSNFTLKIRSTKLEDSAMYFCASSERVVMNEQYFGPGTRLTVT.